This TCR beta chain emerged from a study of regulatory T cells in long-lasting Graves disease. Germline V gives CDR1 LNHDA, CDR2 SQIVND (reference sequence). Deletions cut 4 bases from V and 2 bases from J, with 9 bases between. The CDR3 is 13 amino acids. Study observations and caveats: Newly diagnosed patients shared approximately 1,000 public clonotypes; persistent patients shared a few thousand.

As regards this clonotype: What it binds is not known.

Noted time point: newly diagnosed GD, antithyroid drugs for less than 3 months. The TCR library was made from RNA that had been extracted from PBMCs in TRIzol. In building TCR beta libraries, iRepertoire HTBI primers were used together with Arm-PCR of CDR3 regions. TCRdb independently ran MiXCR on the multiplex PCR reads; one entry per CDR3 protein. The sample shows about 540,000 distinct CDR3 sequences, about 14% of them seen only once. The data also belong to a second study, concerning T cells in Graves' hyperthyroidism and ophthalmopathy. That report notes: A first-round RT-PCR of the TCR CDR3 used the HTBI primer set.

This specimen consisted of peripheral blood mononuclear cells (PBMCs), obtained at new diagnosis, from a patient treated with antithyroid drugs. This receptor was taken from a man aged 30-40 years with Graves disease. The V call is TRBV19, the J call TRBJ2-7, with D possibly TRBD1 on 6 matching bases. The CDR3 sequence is CASSTGHPYEQYF. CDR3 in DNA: TGTGCCAGTAGTACGGGACATCCCTACGAGCAGTACTTC. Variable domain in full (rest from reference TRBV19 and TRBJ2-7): DGGITQSPKYLFRKEGQNVTLSCEQNLNHDAMYWYRQDPGQGLRLIYYSQIVNDFQKGDIAEGYSVSREKKESFPLTVTSAQKNPTAFYLCASSTGHPYEQYFGPGTRLTVT.